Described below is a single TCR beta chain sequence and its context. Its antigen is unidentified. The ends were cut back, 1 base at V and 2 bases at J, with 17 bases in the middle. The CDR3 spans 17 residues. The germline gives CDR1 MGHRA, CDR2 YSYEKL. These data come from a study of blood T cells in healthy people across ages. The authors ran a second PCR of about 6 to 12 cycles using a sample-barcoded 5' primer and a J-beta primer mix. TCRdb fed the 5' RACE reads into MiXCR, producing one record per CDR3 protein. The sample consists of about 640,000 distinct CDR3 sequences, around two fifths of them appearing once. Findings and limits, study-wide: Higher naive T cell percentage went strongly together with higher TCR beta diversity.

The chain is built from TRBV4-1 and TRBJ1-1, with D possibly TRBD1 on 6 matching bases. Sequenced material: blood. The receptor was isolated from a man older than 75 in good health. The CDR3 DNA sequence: TGCGCCAGCAGCCAAGGATCGGGGACACAAATTAACACTGAAGCTTTCTTT. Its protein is CASSQGSGTQINTEAFF.